A single sample gave rise to the 15 T cell receptor beta chains below, sequenced in a study of blood T cell repertoires in COVID-19. The assay was immunoSEQ multiplex PCR, and TCRdb's table has in-frame clones only and misses some. The sample holds just under 45,000 clones, roughly 80% seen once. Sequenced material: peripheral blood. The receptor set was obtained from a human donor in a cohort sampled during active COVID-19.

The rearrangement joins TRBV7-8 to TRBJ2-3, with D tentatively TRBD2 (5 bases). Trimming shortened V by 1 base and J by 4 bases, and 15 bases separated the two germline ends. This CDR3 is 16 amino acids long. Germline V CDR1 and CDR2: SGHVS, FQNEAQ. CDR3 bases: TGTGCCAGCAGCTTAGTCGGGGTAGGTTCGGCAGATACGCAGTATTTT. Translated, it gives CASSLVGVGSADTQYF.

The rearrangement joins TRBV4-3 to TRBJ1-6; D ambiguous. This CDR3 is 14 amino acids long. V was pared by 2 bases and J by 7 bases, with 9 bases between. Germline assignment: CDR1 LGHNA and CDR2 YSLEER. CDR3 region: CASSQIQSNSPLHF. In DNA form, the CDR3 reads TGCGCCAGCAGCCAAATACAGTCAAATTCACCCCTCCACTTT.

The V and J genes are TRBV7-3 and TRBJ2-5; 7 bases agree with TRBD1. V shed 5 bases and J 5 bases; nucleotides not matched to a gene: 5. This CDR3 has 13 amino acids. Per the germline V gene, CDR1 is SGHTA and CDR2 is FQGTGA. Written as DNA, the CDR3 is TGTGCCAGCAGCACAGGGGATAGGGAGACCCAGTACTTC. Translation: CASSTGDRETQYF.

The V call is TRBV7-2, the J call TRBJ2-5; no reliable D call. V gave up 2 bases and J gave up 5 bases, with 21 bases separating them. This CDR3 is built from 17 residues. CDR1 SGHTA and CDR2 FQGNSA come from the germline V gene. In DNA, the CDR3 is TGTGCCAGCAGCTTAAACTCTCCGATAGCTGGTAGGGAGACCCAGTACTTC. Its translation: CASSLNSPIAGRETQYF.

Remarks on this clone: Other nucleotide sequences from this sample produce the same CDR3. The CDR3 nucleotides read TGTGCCAGCAGCCCATACCAAGAGACCCAGTACTTC. Translated: CASSPYQETQYF. The chain is built from TRBV7-2 and TRBJ2-5; D is ambiguous. Germline CDR1 SGHTA, CDR2 FQGNSA. The CDR3 has 12 residues. V lost 5 bases and J 0 bases, leaving 4 bases between the germline ends.

This chain links TRBV4-1 with TRBJ1-1; 8 bases map to TRBD1. J lost 1 base, V lost 2 bases, and 3 bases had no gene match. The germline CDR1 and CDR2 sequences are MGHRA and YSYEKL. The CDR3 sequence is 15 residues long. This CDR3 is CASSQPGGSNTEAFF. In nucleotides, the CDR3 is TGCGCCAGCAGCCAACCAGGGGGCTCGAACACTGAAGCTTTCTTT.

J is TRBJ1-2 and V is TRBV2, with 7 bases that match TRBD1. Per the germline V gene, CDR1 is SNHLY and CDR2 is FYNNEI. Unmatched junction bases numbered 4, after V lost 3 bases and J lost 3 bases. The CDR3 consists of 14 residues. The DNA of the CDR3 is TGTGCCAGCAGTGAGGACAGGTCCTACTATGGCTACACCTTC. Residues: CASSEDRSYYGYTF.

The chain carries TRBV3-1 (or the pseudogene TRBV3-2) and TRBJ2-1; weak D call: TRBD2 (5 bases). V lost 1 base and J 4 bases, leaving 14 bases between the germline ends. Germline V gives CDR1 LGHDT, CDR2 YNNKEL (reference sequence). The CDR3 has 16 residues. The CDR3 sequence is CASSQGPGIGYNEQFF. CDR3 DNA sequence: TGTGCCAGCAGCCAAGGCCCGGGAATTGGTTACAATGAGCAGTTCTTC.

This clone was detected a few times. The chain links TRBV30 to TRBJ2-7; D perhaps matches TRBD1 (6 bases). Germline assignment: CDR1 GTSNPN and CDR2 SVGIG (reference sequence). V lost 4 bases to trimming and J lost 4 bases, with 8 bases between them. This CDR3 has 11 amino acids. The CDR3: CAWTGAYEQYF. CDR3 in DNA: TGTGCCTGGACAGGGGCATACGAGCAGTACTTC. Drawing the rest from reference TRBV30 and TRBJ2-7, the complete variable domain is SQTIHQWPATLVQPVGSPLSLECTVEGTSNPNLYWYRQAAGRGLQLLFYSVGIGQISSEVPQNLSASRPQDRQFILSSKKLLLSDSGFYLCAWTGAYEQYFGPGTRLTVT.

The chain is built from TRBV12-3 or TRBV12-4 and TRBJ1-1; no reliable D call. V lost 3 bases and J 7 bases, leaving 12 bases between the germline ends. The CDR3 is 13 residues long. CDR3 bases: TGTGCCAGCAGTTTCGCGGGTGAGGGTGAAGCTTTCTTT. Its protein is CASSFAGEGEAFF.

The chain recombines TRBV27 with TRBJ2-1; a possible D gene is TRBD1 (7 bases). CDR3 size: 14 residues. The germline V gene has CDR1 MNHEY and CDR2 SMNVEV (reference sequence). The V gene lost 6 bases and the J gene lost 4 bases, with 13 bases spanning the gap. CDR3: CASRQGGRYNEQFF. CDR3 DNA: TGTGCCAGCAGGCAGGGGGGCCGTTACAATGAGCAGTTCTTC.

Notes on this clone: Mismatch with germline at one junction end may stem from a read error. The chain uses TRBV6-6 and TRBJ2-7; 8 bases line up with TRBD1. CDR3 size: 14 residues. Germline V gene data show CDR1 as MNHNY and CDR2 as SVGAGI (reference sequence). The CDR3 loop reads CASSTSGGSHEQYF. The CDR3 coding sequence is TGTGCCAGCAGTACCTCAGGGGGCTCCCACGAGCAGTACTTC.

The J gene is TRBJ2-5, the V gene TRBV7-3, with 7 bases lining up with TRBD1. V shed 3 bases, J shed 4 bases, and the junction held 2 bases outside the gene matches. This CDR3 contains 13 residues. CDR1 and CDR2 from the germline V gene are SGHTA and FQGTGA. The CDR3 bases are TGTGCCAGCAGCTTTCGACAGGGAGAGACCCAGTACTTC. Its translation is CASSFRQGETQYF.

CDR3 in DNA: TGCGCCAGCAGCTTGGTTCCCAGGAACGGAGAGACCCAGTACTTC. It translates to CASSLVPRNGETQYF. The chain is built from TRBV5-1 and TRBJ2-5, with D unclear. The germline V gene encodes CDR1 SGHRS and CDR2 YFSETQ. Trimming pared 0 bases from V and 4 bases from J, leaving 13 bases between. The CDR3 sequence is 15 residues long.

This CDR3 reads CASSQDGAGGGNTIYF. CDR3 in DNA: TGTGCCAGCAGCCAAGATGGAGCGGGGGGTGGAAACACCATATATTTT. The rearrangement joins TRBV4-2 to TRBJ1-3, with D possibly being TRBD1 (5 bases). This CDR3 comprises 16 residues. Deletions cut 0 bases from V and 3 bases from J, with 12 bases between. The germline V gene encodes CDR1 LGHNA and CDR2 YNFKEQ.